The 30 T cell receptor beta chains listed next were all sequenced from one sample in a study of blood T cell repertoires in COVID-19. Using immunoSEQ multiplex PCR, the repertoire was profiled, and TCRdb retains in-frame clones only, with some absent. Of 90,000 to 100,000 clones detected, over 75% appear once; the ten largest clones hold approximately 4.5%. The sequenced material came from peripheral blood. The receptor source for this set is a man in his 60s with acute or convalescent COVID-19.

The chain joins TRBV11-3 to TRBJ2-2; the match to TRBD1 covers 7 bases. Trimming took 5 bases from V and 3 from J; bases not matched to a gene: 9. CDR1 SGHNT and CDR2 YENEEA come from the germline V gene. The CDR3 contains 16 residues. The CDR3 is CASSKEWDRYTGELFF. CDR3 sequence (DNA): TGTGCCAGCAGCAAAGAGTGGGACAGATACACCGGGGAGCTGTTTTTT.

V and J are TRBV5-1 and TRBJ2-1, with 9 bases lining up with TRBD1. The CDR3 length is 16 residues. V lost 3 bases, J lost 3 bases, and 7 bases stayed unmatched. Germline-derived CDR1 and CDR2 are SGHRS and YFSETQ. Here the CDR3 DNA reads TGCGCCAGCAGCTCCCCCGGGACAGGGCGCTACAATGAGCAGTTCTTC. Translating it yields CASSSPGTGRYNEQFF.

This clone turned up a few times. The genes are TRBV4-2 and TRBJ1-2; D gene unclear. This CDR3 comprises 13 residues. Trimming stripped 0 bases from V and 7 bases from J, with 9 bases between. Germline V gene lookup returns CDR1 LGHNA and CDR2 YNFKEQ. CDR3 DNA sequence: TGTGCCAGCAGCCAAGAGCAGGTTGGTGGCTACACCTTC. As protein: CASSQEQVGGYTF.

Written as DNA, the CDR3 is TGTGCCAGCTCACGGGTGGCTTTGGGGGGACAGGGTTCGAACACTGAAGCTTTCTTT. Its translation is CASSRVALGGQGSNTEAFF. The chain links TRBV18 to TRBJ1-1; TRBD1 matches at 9 bases. CDR3 length: 19 amino acids. Germline V gene data show CDR1 as KGHSH and CDR2 as LQKENI. The J segment lost 1 base and the V segment lost 4 bases, leaving 16 bases of the junction unmatched.

The chain recombines TRBV11-3 with TRBJ2-7, with 8 bases that match TRBD1. V dropped 6 bases and J dropped 2; count of bases not matched to a gene: 9. The CDR3 sequence is 15 residues long. CDR1 SGHNT and CDR2 YENEEA come from the germline V gene. The CDR3, as DNA: TGTGCCAGCAGACAAACAGGGGGTACACCCTACGAGCAGTACTTC. Its translation: CASRQTGGTPYEQYF.

This clone was seen once. V usage is TRBV27 and J usage is TRBJ2-7; the match to TRBD1 covers 7 bases. The junction had 9 bases not matched to a gene; V was cut back by 4 bases and J by 0 bases. The germline V gene has CDR1 MNHEY and CDR2 SMNVEV (reference sequence). This CDR3 is built from 16 residues. This chain's CDR3 is CASSSLGTVNSYEQYF. The CDR3 nucleotides are TGTGCCAGCAGTTCTCTCGGGACAGTGAACTCCTACGAGCAGTACTTC.

The chain employs TRBV19 and TRBJ1-2, with 7 bases lining up with TRBD1. The CDR3 has 13 residues. V lost 1 base to trimming and J lost 6 bases; unmatched junction nucleotides: 2. Germline V lookup: CDR1 LNHDA, CDR2 SQIVND (reference sequence). Written as DNA, the CDR3 is TGTGCCAGTAGTATAGCCACAGGGGATGGCTACACCTTC. Protein product: CASSIATGDGYTF.

The V and J genes are TRBV3-1 (or the pseudogene TRBV3-2) and TRBJ2-7; 7 positions match TRBD1. CDR3 size: 14 residues. The V gene's germline CDR1 is LGHDT and CDR2 YNNKEL (reference sequence). V dropped 2 bases and J dropped 6; count of bases not matched to a gene: 7. CDR3 DNA: TGTGCCAGCAGCCAAACGACAGGGTCTAGCGAGCAGTACTTC. Encoded protein: CASSQTTGSSEQYF.

The genes are TRBV6-5 and TRBJ2-7; 7 nucleotides agree with TRBD1. The CDR3 contains 13 residues. Per the germline V gene, CDR1 is MNHEY and CDR2 is SVGAGI. Trimming cost V 0 bases and J 6 bases; bases outside gene matches: 2. The CDR3 sequence: CASSYSTGIEQYF. The CDR3 DNA reads as TGTGCCAGCAGTTACTCGACAGGGATCGAGCAGTACTTC.

This rearrangement joins TRBV9 to TRBJ2-1; perhaps TRBD1 as D (6 bases). There are 14 residues in the CDR3. Between the trimmed V and J ends, which lost 0 bases and 7 bases, there was a span of 11 bases. CDR1 and CDR2 from the germline V gene are SGDLS and YYNGEE. The CDR3 here is CASSVVNRENEQFF. CDR3 nucleotide sequence: TGTGCCAGCAGCGTAGTAAACAGGGAAAATGAGCAGTTCTTC.

The gene calls are TRBV5-4 and TRBJ1-4, with 11 bases matching TRBD1. The CDR3 runs to 16 residues. J gave up 12 bases and V 4 bases, and 14 bases lay outside the gene matches. From germline, CDR1 is SGHNT and CDR2 YYREEE (reference sequence). The CDR3 DNA follows: TGTGCCAGCAGCAAATACGGACAGGGGGCGTTTGCAGAACTGTTTTTT. Translated, it gives CASSKYGQGAFAELFF.

This chain joins TRBV5-1 and TRBJ2-6, with D uncertain. The CDR3 consists of 16 residues. Trimming removed 1 base from V and 2 bases from J, with 10 bases in between. CDR1 and CDR2 (germline): SGHRS, YFSETQ. The CDR3 protein is CASSLSRRAGANVLTF. CDR3 DNA sequence: TGCGCCAGCAGCTTGAGTCGGAGAGCTGGGGCCAACGTCCTGACTTTC.

The chain has TRBV5-5 and TRBJ1-2, with 7 positions matching TRBD1. Trimming cost V 7 bases and J 2 bases; bases outside gene matches: 2. The germline V gene encodes CDR1 SGHKS and CDR2 YYEKEE (reference sequence). This CDR3 contains 12 residues. The CDR3 here is CASGTENYGYTF. The CDR3 nucleotides are TGTGCCAGCGGGACAGAGAACTATGGCTACACCTTC. The whole variable domain, filled in from reference TRBV5-5 and TRBJ1-2, reads DAGVTQSPTHLIKTRGQQVTLRCSPISGHKSVSWYQQVLGQGPQFIFQYYEKEERGRGNFPDRFSARQFPNYSSELNVNALLLGDSALYLCASGTENYGYTFGSGTRLTVV.

The chain joins TRBV2 to TRBJ1-1; 9 nucleotides align to TRBD1. CDR1 and CDR2 from the germline V gene are SNHLY and FYNNEI. V gave up 4 bases and J gave up 6 bases; unmatched junction bases: 3. This CDR3 has 13 amino acids. CDR3 bases: TGTGCCAGCAGTGGGGACAGGGTCGCTGAAGCTTTCTTT. Translated: CASSGDRVAEAFF.

The CDR3 is CASSMRGPMGEKLFF. The CDR3 nucleotides are TGTGCCAGTAGTATGCGGGGACCCATGGGGGAAAAACTGTTTTTT. The V gene is TRBV19, the J gene TRBJ1-4; D is possibly TRBD1 (5 bases). This CDR3 spans 15 amino acids. With 3 bases removed from V and 8 bases from J, the gap between germline ends came to 16 bases. Germline CDR1 is LNHDA and CDR2 is SQIVND (reference sequence).

This sequence joins TRBV24-1 and TRBJ2-3; TRBD1 aligns across 9 bases. With V trimmed by 5 bases and J by 6 bases, 14 bases remained unmatched. Germline lookup yields CDR1 KGHDR and CDR2 SFDVKD. The CDR3 totals 17 residues. The CDR3 spells CATSGPQPGQGVDTQYF. The CDR3 bases are TGTGCCACCAGTGGCCCACAACCGGGACAGGGAGTGGATACGCAGTATTTT.

The chain uses TRBV5-3 and TRBJ2-1, with D possibly TRBD1 on 5 matching bases. TRBV5-3 qualifies as an ORF whose function is uncertain. The ends were cut back, 3 bases at V and 7 bases at J, with 11 bases in the middle. The CDR3 length is 13 residues. CDR3 nucleotide sequence: TGTGCCAGAAGCTCCCTACCAGGGAATGAGCAGTTCTTC. This translates into CARSSLPGNEQFF.

J is TRBJ1-6 and V is TRBV7-2; 7 positions match TRBD1. This CDR3 has 17 amino acids. From germline, CDR1 is SGHTA and CDR2 FQGNSA. Trimming removed 5 bases from V and 3 bases from J; junction bases left unmatched: 10. For the CDR3, the DNA is TGTGCCAGCAGCGCGCCAGGGGGGACAGTCTATAATTCACCCCTCCACTTT. Its translation: CASSAPGGTVYNSPLHF.

The rearrangement uses TRBV29-1 and TRBJ2-7, with 9 positions matching TRBD1. The V gene's germline CDR1 is SQVTM and CDR2 ANQGSEA. Trimming removed 6 bases from V and 4 bases from J; junction bases left unmatched: 10. The CDR3 sequence is 14 residues long. The CDR3 reads CSVGGGQGLYEQYF. The CDR3 DNA sequence: TGCAGCGTAGGGGGGGGACAGGGCTTGTACGAGCAGTACTTC.

The chain links TRBV7-2 to TRBJ1-5; D is uncertain. There are 13 residues in the CDR3. V gave up 1 base and J gave up 7 bases, with 8 bases separating them. Looked up from germline, CDR1 is SGHTA and CDR2 is FQGNSA. In nucleotides, the CDR3 is TGTGCCAGCAGCTTAGTTTCGGTCCAGCCCCAGCATTTT. This sequence encodes CASSLVSVQPQHF.

The chain uses TRBV6-5 and TRBJ1-5, with D perhaps TRBD1 (6 bases). Germline loops: CDR1 MNHEY, CDR2 SVGAGI. The CDR3 spans 14 residues. V lost 6 bases and J 4 bases, leaving 13 bases between the germline ends. In DNA, the CDR3 is TGTGCCAGCAGAATAGGACAGTGGAATCAGCCCCAGCATTTT. Amino acid sequence: CASRIGQWNQPQHF.

J is TRBJ2-7 and V is TRBV12-3 or TRBV12-4, with TRBD1 matching 10 bases. CDR3 size: 12 residues. The V and J ends lost 6 bases and 10 bases, in that order; junction bases with no gene match: 6. Here the CDR3 DNA reads TGTGCCAGCAGGGGACAGGGGCTTAACCAGTACTTC. Its protein product is CASRGQGLNQYF.

The chain joins TRBV28 to TRBJ1-4; D perhaps matches TRBD1 (5 bases). The CDR3 contains 14 residues. Trimming took off 2 bases at V and 7 bases at J, with 11 bases between the two ends. Germline-derived CDR1 and CDR2 are MDHEN and SYDVKM. The CDR3 DNA is TGTGCCAGCAGTTTACCAGGGATTCGTGAAAAACTGTTTTTT. It codes for CASSLPGIREKLFF.

The V and J genes are TRBV28 and TRBJ2-7, with D hard to call. Trimming took off 5 bases at V and 2 bases at J, with 13 bases between the two ends. Germline V gene lookup returns CDR1 MDHEN and CDR2 SYDVKM. The CDR3 covers 14 residues. The CDR3 nucleotides read TGTGCCAGCAGTCCCGAGAGATATGCCTACGAGCAGTACTTC. Its translation is CASSPERYAYEQYF.

This clone was picked up a small number of times. The J gene is TRBJ2-7, the V gene TRBV28; D gene ambiguous. CDR3 length: 15 amino acids. V was shortened by 1 base and J by 6 bases, with 16 bases between the two germline ends. Germline loops: CDR1 MDHEN, CDR2 SYDVKM. The CDR3 sequence: CASSLSASYRVEQYF. The CDR3 DNA is TGTGCCAGCAGTTTATCTGCTTCTTATCGGGTCGAGCAGTACTTC.

V and J are TRBV5-4 and TRBJ2-7, with D perhaps matching TRBD1 (5 bases). CDR1 and CDR2 (germline): SGHNT, YYREEE (reference sequence). V was clipped by 3 bases and J by 1 base, with 8 bases between them. The CDR3 is made up of 13 amino acids. The CDR3 sequence: CASSSDSSYEQYF. The CDR3 bases are TGTGCCAGCAGCTCTGACAGTTCCTACGAGCAGTACTTC.

For the CDR3, the DNA is TGTGCCAGCAGCTTAGCGGAGCGAGGTGAGCAGTTCTTC. It codes for CASSLAERGEQFF. This sequence joins TRBV7-2 and TRBJ2-1; D is ambiguous. V was cut by 0 bases and J by 9 bases, with 9 bases left in between. The CDR3 is 13 residues long. CDR1 is SGHTA and CDR2 is FQGNSA in the germline V gene.

This clone appeared once. The chain joins TRBV19 to TRBJ2-2; tentatively, D is TRBD1 (5 bases). V dropped 4 bases and J dropped 0 bases, with 6 bases sitting between them. Germline loops: CDR1 LNHDA, CDR2 SQIVND (reference sequence). This CDR3 spans 14 amino acids. CDR3 nucleotides: TGTGCCAGTAGTAGGACAACGAACACCGGGGAGCTGTTTTTT. This codes for CASSRTTNTGELFF. Full variable domain (outside the CDR3, taken from reference TRBV19 and TRBJ2-2): DGGITQSPKYLFRKEGQNVTLSCEQNLNHDAMYWYRQDPGQGLRLIYYSQIVNDFQKGDIAEGYSVSREKKESFPLTVTSAQKNPTAFYLCASSRTTNTGELFFGEGSRLTVL.

The chain is built from TRBV7-9 and TRBJ2-7; 7 bases map to TRBD1. V lost 3 bases to trimming and J lost 2 bases; unmatched junction nucleotides: 4. The CDR3 is 14 residues long. CDR1 and CDR2 from the germline V gene are SEHNR and FQNEAQ (reference sequence). For the CDR3, the DNA is TGTGCCAGCAGCTTCGACAGGGCGACCTACGAGCAGTACTTC. Amino acid sequence: CASSFDRATYEQYF.

The chain has TRBV11-2 and TRBJ2-7, with 11 positions matching TRBD1. The CDR3 extends over 15 amino acids. Germline trimming cut 5 bases from V and 4 bases from J; bases unmatched to any gene: 7. Per germline, CDR1 SGHAT and CDR2 FQNNGV. The CDR3 sequence is CASSQGQGVTYEQYF. CDR3 DNA: TGTGCCAGCAGCCAGGGACAGGGGGTTACTTACGAGCAGTACTTC.